The 15 T cell receptor beta chains below come from one sample, sequenced in a study of T cells in Graves' hyperthyroidism and ophthalmopathy. Researchers took RNA transcripts and amplified the TCR beta CDR3 regions from them. The HTBI primer set was used in a first-round RT-PCR of the TCR CDR3. TCRdb recomputed calls from the multiplex PCR reads with MiXCR, one row per CDR3 protein. The profile shows roughly 740,000 distinct CDR3 sequences, 16% of them singletons. Sequencing was performed on blood. The receptors were gathered from a young man with Graves' hyperthyroidism.

The sample holds a few counts of this clonotype. The rearrangement uses TRBV25-1 and TRBJ1-4, with D hard to call. The CDR3 has 13 amino acids. V was cut by 10 bases and J by 7 bases, with 16 bases left in between. The germline gives CDR1 MGHDK, CDR2 SYGVNS. CDR3 sequence: CATQAGWGEKLFF. For the CDR3, the DNA is TGTGCCACCCAGGCAGGTTGGGGTGAAAAACTGTTTTTT.

V and J are TRBV28 and TRBJ2-3, with 10 nucleotides matching TRBD2. The V gene end was trimmed by 5 bases and the J gene end by 0 bases; junction bases not matched to a gene: 11. CDR1 and CDR2 (germline): MDHEN, SYDVKM. CDR3 length equals 18 residues. CDR3 sequence (DNA): TGTGCCAGCAGTCCACTCGCCCGACTAGCGGGTAGCACAGATACGCAGTATTTT. This translates into CASSPLARLAGSTDTQYF.

This clonotype came up many times. The chain joins TRBV2 to TRBJ2-7; D not resolved. From germline, CDR1 is SNHLY and CDR2 FYNNEI. The V and J ends lost 8 bases and 6 bases respectively, with 17 bases between them. The CDR3 is 13 residues long. The CDR3 loop reads CASLAPTIREQYF. As DNA, the CDR3 is TGTGCCAGCCTGGCCCCGACCATTCGCGAGCAGTACTTC.

This chain joins TRBV5-1 and TRBJ1-1, with TRBD1 identical over 8 bases. Germline values: CDR1 SGHRS, CDR2 YFSETQ. J gave up 8 bases and V 5 bases, and 11 bases lay outside the gene matches. This CDR3 contains 14 residues. Written as DNA, the CDR3 is TGCGCCAGCAGGGGGGAGGCTGGACAGGGCGAAGCTTTCTTT. Its protein is CASRGEAGQGEAFF.

Regarding this clonotype: One junction end does not reproduce the germline sequence, and a read error may be involved. The chain recombines TRBV11-2 with TRBJ2-1, with D possibly being TRBD1 (5 bases). The CDR3 length is 16 residues. CDR1 is SGHAT, CDR2 FQNNGV, per germline. CDR3 nucleotides: TGTGCCGGCAGCTTAGGGGTAGGACCTTCCTACAATGAGCAGTTCTTC. Translation gives CAGSLGVGPSYNEQFF.

CDR3 in DNA: TGCGCCAGCAGCCAAGATGGGTATAGCAATCAGCCCCAGCATTTT. Its protein is CASSQDGYSNQPQHF. The chain couples TRBV4-3 to TRBJ1-5, with D uncertain. Germline CDR1 and CDR2: LGHNA and YSLEER. Trimming pared 0 bases from V and 0 bases from J, leaving 6 bases between. This CDR3 comprises 15 residues.

This clonotype was found many times. The chain has TRBV18 and TRBJ2-2, with a tentative D call TRBD1 (6 bases). This CDR3 is built from 17 residues. V dropped 2 bases and J dropped 4 bases, with 17 bases sitting between them. CDR1 and CDR2 (germline): KGHSH, LQKENI. CDR3 DNA: TGTGCCAGCTCACCATCTTGGGACACCTCGGGCACCGGGGAGCTGTTTTTT. This gives the protein CASSPSWDTSGTGELFF.

There are many counts of this clonotype. The chain links TRBV28 to TRBJ2-5; 10 positions match TRBD1. This CDR3 is built from 16 residues. From germline, CDR1 is MDHEN and CDR2 SYDVKM. V lost 6 bases, J lost 1 base, and 8 bases stayed unmatched. The CDR3 loop is CASSHWTGGPQETQYF. CDR3 DNA: TGTGCCAGCAGCCACTGGACAGGGGGGCCCCAAGAGACCCAGTACTTC.

In this sample, this clonotype turned up many times. The J gene is TRBJ2-7, the V gene TRBV20-1; D not certain. The CDR3 covers 12 residues. Germline values: CDR1 DFQATT, CDR2 SNEGSKA (reference sequence). The germline V and J ends were trimmed by 0 bases and 4 bases, with 7 bases remaining between them. The CDR3 sequence: CSARDEAYEQYF. The CDR3 DNA sequence: TGCAGTGCTAGAGACGAGGCGTACGAGCAGTACTTC.

This sequence joins TRBV12-3 or TRBV12-4 and TRBJ2-3; 7 nucleotides line up with TRBD2. With V trimmed by 0 bases and J by 5 bases, 8 bases remained unmatched. This CDR3 comprises 16 residues. The CDR3 protein is CASSLARGSGLDTQYF. The DNA for the CDR3 is TGTGCCAGCAGTTTAGCGCGTGGTAGCGGGTTAGATACGCAGTATTTT.

This clonotype was detected a few times. This chain uses TRBV29-1 with TRBJ1-4, with unresolved D. V lost 7 bases to trimming and J lost 0 bases, with 9 bases between them. From germline, CDR1 is SQVTM and CDR2 ANQGSEA. There are 13 residues in the CDR3. The CDR3 sequence is CSAKIPTNEKLFF. For the CDR3, the DNA is TGCAGCGCAAAAATCCCAACTAATGAAAAACTGTTTTTT. Full variable domain (remainder filled in from reference TRBV29-1 and TRBJ1-4): SAVISQKPSRDICQRGTSLTIQCQVDSQVTMMFWYRQQPGQSLTLIATANQGSEATYESGFVIDKFPISRPNLTFSTLTVSNMSPEDSSIYLCSAKIPTNEKLFFGSGTQLSVL.

This clonotype was detected many times. The chain combines TRBV2 with TRBJ1-2; possibly TRBD1 for D (5 bases). CDR1 is SNHLY, CDR2 FYNNEI, per germline. The CDR3 is 12 amino acids. Trimming removed 7 bases at V and 10 bases at J, with 16 bases between. The DNA for the CDR3 is TGTGCCAGCAACCAAGGAAAAGGGGACTACACCTTC. Translated, it gives CASNQGKGDYTF.

The chain couples TRBV7-9 to TRBJ2-1, with 10 bases fitting TRBD2. Germline assignment: CDR1 SEHNR and CDR2 FQNEAQ (reference sequence). Germline trimming cut 3 bases from V and 7 bases from J; bases unmatched to any gene: 3. This CDR3 spans 14 amino acids. The CDR3 sequence: CASSFGSGRNEQFF. As DNA, the CDR3 is TGTGCCAGCAGCTTTGGTAGCGGGAGGAATGAGCAGTTCTTC.

Many counts were recorded for this clonotype. V is TRBV28 and J is TRBJ2-5, with D uncertain. The CDR3 runs 15 residues. The V and J ends lost 5 bases and 3 bases respectively, with 16 bases between them. The germline CDR1 and CDR2 sequences are MDHEN and SYDVKM. The CDR3 DNA reads as TGTGCCAGCAGTCCCCCTACCATAGGTGAAGAGACCCAGTACTTC. It translates to CASSPPTIGEETQYF.

The J gene is TRBJ2-5, the V gene TRBV7-2; perhaps TRBD1 as D (6 bases). The CDR3 is made up of 16 amino acids. Germline-derived CDR1 and CDR2 are SGHTA and FQGNSA. Trimming cost V 1 base and J 1 base, with 13 bases left between them. In DNA form, the CDR3 reads TGTGCCAGCAGCTTAGGGGGTCTGACAGGCCAAGAGACCCAGTACTTC. This encodes CASSLGGLTGQETQYF.